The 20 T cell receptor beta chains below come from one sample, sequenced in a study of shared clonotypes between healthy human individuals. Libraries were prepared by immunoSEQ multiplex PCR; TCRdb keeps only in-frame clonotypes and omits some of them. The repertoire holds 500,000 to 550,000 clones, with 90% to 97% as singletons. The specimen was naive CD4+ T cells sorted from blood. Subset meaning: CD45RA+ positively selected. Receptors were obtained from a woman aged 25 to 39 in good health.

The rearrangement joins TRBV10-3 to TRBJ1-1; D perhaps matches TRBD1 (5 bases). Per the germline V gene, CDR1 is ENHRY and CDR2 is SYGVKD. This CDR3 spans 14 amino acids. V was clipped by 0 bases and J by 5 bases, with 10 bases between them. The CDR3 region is CAISESTWGTEAFF. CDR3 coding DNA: TGTGCCATCAGTGAGTCGACTTGGGGGACTGAAGCTTTCTTT.

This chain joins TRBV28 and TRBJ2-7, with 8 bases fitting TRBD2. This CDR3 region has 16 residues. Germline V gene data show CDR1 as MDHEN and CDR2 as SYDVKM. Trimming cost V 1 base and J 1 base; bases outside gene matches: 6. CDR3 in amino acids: CASSLLGLGYSYEQYF. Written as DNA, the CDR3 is TGTGCCAGCAGTTTATTGGGACTAGGGTATTCCTACGAGCAGTACTTC.

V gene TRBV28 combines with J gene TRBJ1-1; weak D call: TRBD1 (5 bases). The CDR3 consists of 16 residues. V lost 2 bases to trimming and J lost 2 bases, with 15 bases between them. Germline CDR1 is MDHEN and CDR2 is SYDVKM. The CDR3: CASSLTERQLNTEAFF. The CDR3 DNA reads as TGTGCCAGCAGTTTAACTGAGAGACAGTTAAACACTGAAGCTTTCTTT.

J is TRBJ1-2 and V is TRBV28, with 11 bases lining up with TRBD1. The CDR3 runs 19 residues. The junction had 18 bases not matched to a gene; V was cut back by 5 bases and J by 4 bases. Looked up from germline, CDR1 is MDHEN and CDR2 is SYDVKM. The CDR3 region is CASSPMGQGERAAVYGYTF. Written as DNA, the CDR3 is TGTGCCAGCAGTCCGATGGGACAGGGGGAGCGCGCCGCCGTCTATGGCTACACCTTC.

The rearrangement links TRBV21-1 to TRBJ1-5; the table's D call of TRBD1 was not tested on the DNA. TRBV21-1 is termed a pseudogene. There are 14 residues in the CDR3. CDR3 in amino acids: CASSAGYSNQPQHF. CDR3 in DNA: TGTGCCAGCAGCGCAGGGTATAGCAATCAGCCCCAGCATTTT.

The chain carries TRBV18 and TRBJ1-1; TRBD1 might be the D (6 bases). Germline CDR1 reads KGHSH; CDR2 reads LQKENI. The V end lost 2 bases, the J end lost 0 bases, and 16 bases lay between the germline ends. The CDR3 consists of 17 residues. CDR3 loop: CASSPIRDTPLNTEAFF. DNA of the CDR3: TGTGCCAGCTCACCAATCCGGGACACTCCGTTGAACACTGAAGCTTTCTTT.

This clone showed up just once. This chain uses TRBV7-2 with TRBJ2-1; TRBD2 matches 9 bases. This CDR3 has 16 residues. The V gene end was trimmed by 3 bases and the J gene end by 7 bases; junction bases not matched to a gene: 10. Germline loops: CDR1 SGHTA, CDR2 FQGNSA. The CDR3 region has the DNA TGTGCCAGCAGCTTCGCCTTGCTAGCGGGGAGGAATGAGCAGTTCTTC. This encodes CASSFALLAGRNEQFF. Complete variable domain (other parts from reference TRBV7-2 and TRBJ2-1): GAGVSQSPSNKVTEKGKDVELRCDPISGHTALYWYRQSLGQGLEFLIYFQGNSAPDKSGLPSDRFSAERTGGSVSTLTIQRTQQEDSAVYLCASSFALLAGRNEQFFGPGTRLTVL.

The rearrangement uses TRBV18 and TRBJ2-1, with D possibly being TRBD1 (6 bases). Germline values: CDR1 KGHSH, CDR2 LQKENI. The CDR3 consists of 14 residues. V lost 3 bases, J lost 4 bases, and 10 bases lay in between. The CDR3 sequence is CASSPSGVYNEQFF. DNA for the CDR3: TGTGCCAGCTCACCGTCAGGGGTATACAATGAGCAGTTCTTC.

CDR3 nucleotides: TGTGCCAGTAGTATCGGGGGGACAGTCCAAGAGACCCAGTACTTC. Translation: CASSIGGTVQETQYF. The rearrangement joins TRBV19 to TRBJ2-5, with D perhaps given as TRBD1 or TRBD2 (7 bases each). V was pared by 3 bases and J by 1 base, with 12 bases between. CDR3 size: 15 residues. Germline V gene sequence: CDR1 LNHDA, CDR2 SQIVND (reference sequence).

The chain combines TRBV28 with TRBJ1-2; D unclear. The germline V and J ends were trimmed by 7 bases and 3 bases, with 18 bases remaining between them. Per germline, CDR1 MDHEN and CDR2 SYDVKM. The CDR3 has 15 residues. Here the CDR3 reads CASTVVGERYYGYTF. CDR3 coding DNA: TGTGCCAGCACCGTTGTAGGAGAGCGGTACTATGGCTACACCTTC.

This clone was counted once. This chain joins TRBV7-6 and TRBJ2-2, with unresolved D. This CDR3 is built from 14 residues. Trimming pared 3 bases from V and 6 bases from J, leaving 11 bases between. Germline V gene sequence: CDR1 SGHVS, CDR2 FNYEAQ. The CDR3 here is CASSFSDESGELFF. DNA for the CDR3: TGTGCCAGCAGCTTCTCTGACGAATCCGGGGAGCTGTTTTTT.

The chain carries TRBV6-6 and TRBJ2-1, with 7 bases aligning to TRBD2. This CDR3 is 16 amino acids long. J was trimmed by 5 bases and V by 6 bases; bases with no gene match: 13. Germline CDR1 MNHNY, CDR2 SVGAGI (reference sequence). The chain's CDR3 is CASRAVAGGIDNEQFF. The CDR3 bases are TGTGCCAGCAGAGCGGTAGCGGGTGGTATCGACAATGAGCAGTTCTTC.

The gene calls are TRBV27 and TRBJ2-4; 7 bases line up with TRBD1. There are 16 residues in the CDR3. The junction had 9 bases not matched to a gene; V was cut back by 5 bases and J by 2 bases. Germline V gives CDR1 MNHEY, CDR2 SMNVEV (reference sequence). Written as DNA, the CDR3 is TGTGCCAGCAGTGCCGATCAGACAGGGACCAAAAACATTCAGTACTTC. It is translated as CASSADQTGTKNIQYF.

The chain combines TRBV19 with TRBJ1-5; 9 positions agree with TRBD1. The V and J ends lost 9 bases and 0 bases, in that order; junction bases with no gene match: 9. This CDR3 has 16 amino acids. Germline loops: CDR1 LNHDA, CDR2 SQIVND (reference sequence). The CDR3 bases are TGTGCCAGCCACCGGGACAGGGCTGATAGCAATCAGCCCCAGCATTTT. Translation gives CASHRDRADSNQPQHF.

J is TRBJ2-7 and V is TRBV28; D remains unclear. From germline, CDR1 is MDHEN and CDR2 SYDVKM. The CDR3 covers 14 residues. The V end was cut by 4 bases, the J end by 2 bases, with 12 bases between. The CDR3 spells CASSSWADTYEQYF. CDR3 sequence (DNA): TGTGCCAGCAGTTCGTGGGCCGATACCTACGAGCAGTACTTC.

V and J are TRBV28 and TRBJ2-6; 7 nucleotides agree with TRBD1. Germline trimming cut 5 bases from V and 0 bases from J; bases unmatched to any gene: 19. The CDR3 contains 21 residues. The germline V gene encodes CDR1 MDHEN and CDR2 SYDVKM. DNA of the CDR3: TGTGCCAGCAGTCCTCCGACAGGGAAGGAAATATTGAGCTCTGGGGCCAACGTCCTGACTTTC. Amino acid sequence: CASSPPTGKEILSSGANVLTF.

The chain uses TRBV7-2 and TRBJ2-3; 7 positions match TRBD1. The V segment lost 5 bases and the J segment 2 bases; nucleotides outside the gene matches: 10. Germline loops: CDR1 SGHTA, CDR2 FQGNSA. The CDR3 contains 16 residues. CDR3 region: CASSGYRDSDTDTQYF. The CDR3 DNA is TGTGCCAGCAGCGGCTACCGGGACAGTGACACAGATACGCAGTATTTT.

CDR3 nucleotide sequence: TGCGCCAGCACTCCAAACTCTGGAAACACCATATATTTT. It specifies CASTPNSGNTIYF. The rearrangement links TRBV5-1 to TRBJ1-3; D is uncertain. The CDR3 has 13 residues. Trimming shortened V by 6 bases and J by 0 bases, and 7 bases separated the two germline ends. Looked up from germline, CDR1 is SGHRS and CDR2 is YFSETQ.

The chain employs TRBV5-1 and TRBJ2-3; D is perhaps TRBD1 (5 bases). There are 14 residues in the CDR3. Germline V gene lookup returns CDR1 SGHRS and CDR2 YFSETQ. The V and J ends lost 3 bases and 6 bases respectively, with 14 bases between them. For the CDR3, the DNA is TGCGCCAGCAGCTGGGGCGGCCCAGGGGATACGCAGTATTTT. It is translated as CASSWGGPGDTQYF.

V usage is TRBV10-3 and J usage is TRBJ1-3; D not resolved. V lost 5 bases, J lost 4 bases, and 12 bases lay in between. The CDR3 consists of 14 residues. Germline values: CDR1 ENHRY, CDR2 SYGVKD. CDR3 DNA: TGTGCCATCAGTTTCGGACCGGCAGGAAACACCATATATTTT. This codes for CAISFGPAGNTIYF.